Below, 25 T cell receptor beta chains from the same sample are listed, as sequenced in a study of blood T cell repertoires in COVID-19. Only in-frame clones appear in the TCRdb table, and some are missing; sequencing was by immunoSEQ multiplex PCR. This sample has approximately 240,000 clones, with just under 85% found just once. Sequencing was done on a sample of PBMCs or T cells enriched from blood (not recorded which). Receptor source: a woman aged 40 to 55 with acute COVID-19.

The chain uses TRBV23-1 and TRBJ1-1; 7 bases align to TRBD1. TRBV23-1 is marked as an open reading frame, function uncertain. With V trimmed by 0 bases and J by 1 base, 2 bases remained unmatched. CDR3 length: 15 amino acids. CDR3 amino acids: CASSQSTGSNTEAFF. The CDR3 DNA sequence: TGCGCCAGCAGTCAATCGACAGGGTCGAACACTGAAGCTTTCTTT.

The chain combines TRBV19 with TRBJ2-1; TRBD1 is a possible D gene (6 bases). Germline V lookup: CDR1 LNHDA, CDR2 SQIVND (reference sequence). Trimming removed 9 bases at V and 4 bases at J, with 13 bases between. The CDR3 sequence is 13 residues long. The CDR3 bases are TGTGCCAGCCATACCACAGGGTACAATGAGCAGTTCTTC. Its translation is CASHTTGYNEQFF.

This clone was counted only a few times. The rearrangement links TRBV12-5 to TRBJ1-3, with a weak D call TRBD1 (6 bases). This CDR3 comprises 16 residues. The V gene's germline CDR1 is LGHNT and CDR2 FRNRAP. V was clipped by 4 bases and J by 4 bases, with 17 bases between them. CDR3 nucleotides: TGTGCTAGTGGTTGGGTAGATAGGGGGAGAGGAAACACCATATATTTT. Its protein product is CASGWVDRGRGNTIYF.

The J gene is TRBJ2-7, the V gene TRBV7-2; a weak D match, TRBD1 (6 bases). The length of the CDR3 is 14 residues. Trimming removed 1 base at V and 6 bases at J, with 13 bases between. Germline V gene sequence: CDR1 SGHTA, CDR2 FQGNSA. The CDR3 reads CASSLERDTGEQYF. The CDR3 nucleotides read TGTGCCAGCAGCTTAGAGAGGGACACCGGCGAGCAGTACTTC.

V gene TRBV30 combines with J gene TRBJ1-2, with 8 bases identical to TRBD1. After removal of 0 bases from V and 2 bases from J, the junction contained 5 bases not matched to a gene. The CDR3 runs to 15 residues. The germline CDR1 and CDR2 sequences are GTSNPN and SVGIG (reference sequence). The CDR3 sequence: CAWSVGQGANYGYTF. As DNA, the CDR3 is TGTGCCTGGAGTGTGGGTCAGGGGGCAAACTATGGCTACACCTTC.

This chain connects TRBV2 to TRBJ2-3, with a tentative D call TRBD1 (5 bases). Per the germline V gene, CDR1 is SNHLY and CDR2 is FYNNEI. The CDR3 sequence is 16 residues long. V was pared by 4 bases and J by 0 bases, with 14 bases between. For the CDR3, the DNA is TGTGCCAGCAGTGCTAACGCAGGGCTCAGCACAGATACGCAGTATTTT. It translates to CASSANAGLSTDTQYF.

V is TRBV19 and J is TRBJ2-1; 8 nucleotides agree with TRBD2. The CDR3 has 15 residues. J gave up 2 bases and V 1 base, and 1 base lay outside the gene matches. Germline-derived CDR1 and CDR2 are LNHDA and SQIVND (reference sequence). The CDR3 DNA reads TGTGCCAGTAGTATAGCCGGGGGGGCCTACAATGAGCAGTTCTTC. Encoded protein: CASSIAGGAYNEQFF.

Only one count was recorded for this clone. The chain is built from TRBV5-1 and TRBJ2-1; 9 bases fit TRBD2. Germline CDR1 reads SGHRS; CDR2 reads YFSETQ. The length of the CDR3 is 16 residues. The V segment lost 4 bases and the J segment 7 bases; nucleotides outside the gene matches: 12. CDR3 loop: CASSRRTSAYPNEQFF. CDR3 DNA: TGCGCCAGCAGCAGACGGACTAGCGCGTACCCAAATGAGCAGTTCTTC.

This clone was seen only once. This chain links TRBV6-4 with TRBJ2-6; maybe TRBD1 (5 bases). Trimming took 2 bases from V and 3 from J, leaving 14 bases between them. CDR3 length: 17 amino acids. Germline V CDR1 and CDR2: MRHNA, SNTAGT. The DNA of the CDR3 is TGTGCCAGCAGTGACAAGGCCCAGGGTGGTGGGGCCAACGTCCTGACTTTC. This sequence encodes CASSDKAQGGGANVLTF.

This clone was counted a few times. This chain links TRBV14 with TRBJ1-5, with D possibly matching TRBD1 (6 bases). Trimming removed 0 bases from V and 0 bases from J, with 15 bases in between. In germline, CDR1 is SGHDN, CDR2 FVKESK. This CDR3 has 18 amino acids. The chain's CDR3 is CASSQEGRGTDSNQPQHF. As DNA, the CDR3 is TGTGCCAGCAGCCAAGAAGGTAGGGGGACGGATAGCAATCAGCCCCAGCATTTT.

The CDR3 protein is CASSPLRQGTEAFF. The CDR3 nucleotides are TGTGCCAGCAGCCCCCTTCGACAGGGCACTGAAGCTTTCTTT. This rearrangement joins TRBV3-1 (or the pseudogene TRBV3-2) to TRBJ1-1; TRBD1 matches 7 bases. V gave up 4 bases and J gave up 4 bases; unmatched junction bases: 6. The CDR3 consists of 14 residues. Germline V CDR1 and CDR2: LGHDT, YNNKEL (reference sequence).

The chain recombines TRBV11-2 with TRBJ1-3; D remains ambiguous. This CDR3 is 14 amino acids long. The V end lost 4 bases, the J end lost 0 bases, and 7 bases lay between the germline ends. Germline V CDR1 and CDR2: SGHAT, FQNNGV. CDR3 amino acids: CASSSIHSGNTIYF. The CDR3 DNA reads as TGTGCCAGCAGCTCCATACACTCTGGAAACACCATATATTTT. Together with reference TRBV11-2 and TRBJ1-3, the CDR3 gives the full variable domain: EAGVAQSPRYKIIEKRQSVAFWCNPISGHATLYWYQQILGQGPKLLIQFQNNGVVDDSQLPKDRFSAERLKGVDSTLKIQPAKLEDSAVYLCASSSIHSGNTIYFGEGSWLTVV.

This sequence joins TRBV27 and TRBJ1-5, with a possible D match to TRBD1 (6 bases). The germline gives CDR1 MNHEY, CDR2 SMNVEV (reference sequence). With 5 bases removed from V and 4 bases from J, the gap between germline ends came to 12 bases. This CDR3 comprises 14 residues. This chain's CDR3 is CASSQTGPNQPQHF. CDR3 bases: TGTGCCAGCAGTCAGACAGGTCCGAATCAGCCCCAGCATTTT.

This chain links TRBV11-3 with TRBJ2-2; TRBD1 matches at 7 bases. The CDR3 is made up of 13 amino acids. V shed 5 bases and J 7 bases; nucleotides not matched to a gene: 4. Germline assignment: CDR1 SGHNT and CDR2 YENEEA. CDR3 nucleotide sequence: TGTGCCAGCAGCATCGGGACAGTCGGGGAGCTGTTTTTT. Translating it yields CASSIGTVGELFF.

Only a few counts were recorded for this clone. This chain links TRBV5-1 with TRBJ2-6; possibly TRBD1 for D (5 bases). V dropped 1 base and J dropped 2 bases, with 10 bases sitting between them. CDR1 and CDR2 (germline): SGHRS, YFSETQ. The length of the CDR3 is 16 residues. This CDR3 is CASSLSTVPGANVLTF. DNA of the CDR3: TGCGCCAGCAGCTTGTCGACAGTCCCTGGGGCCAACGTCCTGACTTTC.

This clone was recorded a few times. The rearrangement links TRBV29-1 to TRBJ1-1; 8 bases are shared with TRBD1. This CDR3 region has 15 residues. V lost 6 bases, J lost 1 base, and 10 bases stayed unmatched. Germline lookup yields CDR1 SQVTM and CDR2 ANQGSEA. The CDR3 nucleotides read TGCAGCGTCTCCTTTTTGACAGGGGCGAACACTGAAGCTTTCTTT. Translated: CSVSFLTGANTEAFF. The full variable domain, in which reference TRBV29-1 and TRBJ1-1 provide the parts outside the CDR3, is SAVISQKPSRDICQRGTSLTIQCQVDSQVTMMFWYRQQPGQSLTLIATANQGSEATYESGFVIDKFPISRPNLTFSTLTVSNMSPEDSSIYLCSVSFLTGANTEAFFGQGTRLTVV.

The chain joins TRBV11-3 to TRBJ2-1; TRBD2 matches 9 bases. Trimming took 4 bases from V and 4 from J; bases not matched to a gene: 8. This CDR3 has 16 amino acids. Per germline, CDR1 SGHNT and CDR2 YENEEA. CDR3 nucleotides: TGTGCCAGCAGCTCCCCGGGGACTAGCAGATACAATGAGCAGTTCTTC. It codes for CASSSPGTSRYNEQFF. The entire variable domain, with the rest obtained from reference TRBV11-3 and TRBJ2-1, is as follows: EAGVVQSPRYKIIEKKQPVAFWCNPISGHNTLYWYLQNLGQGPELLIRYENEEAVDDSQLPKDRFSAERLKGVDSTLKIQPAELGDSAVYLCASSSPGTSRYNEQFFGPGTRLTVL.

V and J are TRBV9 and TRBJ2-1; 9 bases fit TRBD2. V trimming: 0 bases; J trimming: 6 bases; junction bases outside the gene matches: 7. The CDR3 contains 16 residues. Germline values: CDR1 SGDLS, CDR2 YYNGEE. CDR3: CASSVAPLAGFNEQFF. In DNA, the CDR3 is TGTGCCAGCAGCGTAGCCCCGCTAGCGGGATTCAATGAGCAGTTCTTC. The complete variable domain, with remaining parts taken from reference TRBV9 and TRBJ2-1, reads DSGVTQTPKHLITATGQRVTLRCSPRSGDLSVYWYQQSLDQGLQFLIQYYNGEERAKGNILERFSAQQFPDLHSELNLSSLELGDSALYFCASSVAPLAGFNEQFFGPGTRLTVL.

The chain joins TRBV27 to TRBJ1-1; the D gene is possibly TRBD1 (5 bases). This CDR3 has 14 amino acids. Trimming removed 6 bases from V and 3 bases from J, with 14 bases in between. Germline V gene sequence: CDR1 MNHEY, CDR2 SMNVEV (reference sequence). CDR3: CASRQEYFDTEAFF. The DNA for the CDR3 is TGTGCCAGCAGACAGGAGTATTTCGACACTGAAGCTTTCTTT.

The V and J genes are TRBV19 and TRBJ1-6; 9 bases are shared with TRBD1. The germline CDR1 and CDR2 sequences are LNHDA and SQIVND (reference sequence). With 7 bases clipped from V and 4 bases from J, the junction kept 5 bases outside the gene matches. This CDR3 comprises 15 residues. CDR3 coding DNA: TGTGCCAGTACCGCCGGGACAGGGTATAATTCACCCCTCCACTTT. This gives the protein CASTAGTGYNSPLHF.

The CDR3 DNA sequence: TGTGCCAGCAGTGACCTAGGGAGTGGCTACACCTTC. Translated: CASSDLGSGYTF. The chain employs TRBV25-1 and TRBJ1-2; D not resolved. In germline, CDR1 is MGHDK, CDR2 SYGVNS. The CDR3 is made up of 12 amino acids. V lost 3 bases to trimming and J lost 7 bases, with 9 bases between them.

In its sample, this clone was seen once. This chain connects TRBV18 to TRBJ1-3, with TRBD1 as a possible D gene (6 bases). This CDR3 spans 11 amino acids. V lost 7 bases, J lost 7 bases, and 8 bases lay in between. Germline assignment: CDR1 KGHSH and CDR2 LQKENI. The CDR3 sequence: CASWQGNTIYF. In DNA, the CDR3 is TGTGCCAGCTGGCAGGGGAACACCATATATTTT.

The chain joins TRBV10-3 to TRBJ1-1; D may be TRBD1 (6 bases). The CDR3 consists of 16 residues. V gave up 3 bases and J gave up 5 bases, with 19 bases separating them. Germline CDR1 is ENHRY and CDR2 is SYGVKD. The CDR3 is CAISEPERRGWTEAFF. DNA for the CDR3: TGTGCCATCAGTGAACCCGAGCGCAGGGGATGGACTGAAGCTTTCTTT.

In its sample, this clone was seen a few times. This chain connects TRBV4-1 to TRBJ2-7; D is perhaps TRBD2 (7 bases). V lost 2 bases and J 2 bases, leaving 22 bases between the germline ends. The CDR3 consists of 18 residues. Germline V lookup: CDR1 MGHRA, CDR2 YSYEKL. DNA of the CDR3: TGCGCCAGCAGCCAATCGGGCATTAAAGGGGGGAGGGCCTACGAGCAGTACTTC. It codes for CASSQSGIKGGRAYEQYF.

The chain couples TRBV24-1 to TRBJ2-3, with TRBD1 identical over 9 bases. The CDR3 consists of 15 residues. Germline V gives CDR1 KGHDR, CDR2 SFDVKD. V lost 4 bases and J lost 1; bases outside the gene matches: 2. DNA of the CDR3: TGTGCCACCAGTGACCGACAGGGGGGCACAGATACGCAGTATTTT. It encodes CATSDRQGGTDTQYF.